These 29 T cell receptor beta chains originate from one sample sequenced in a study of beta chain features in type 1 diabetes. Overall study results and limits: Moderate but significant shortening of TCRB CDR3s was recorded in all four CD4+ subsets from Type 1 diabetes patients.

Their recognized antigens are unknown. All of the isolated RNA was reverse transcribed, so expressed TCRB transcripts were sequenced. The data were produced by immunoSEQ multiplex PCR, yet TCRdb's version contains in-frame clones alone and is incomplete. The sample holds 640,000 or so clones, about 14% seen once. The specimen sequenced was naive CD4+ T cells from blood. The receptors were gathered from a man aged 18 to 30 with type 1 diabetes.

There are a few counts of this clone. This chain connects TRBV11-2 to TRBJ2-5; D is unclear. Trimming removed 7 bases from V and 7 bases from J, with 10 bases in between. The CDR3 contains 11 residues. Germline values: CDR1 SGHAT, CDR2 FQNNGV. The CDR3 DNA reads as TGTGCCAGCAACCAATTAGGGACCCAGTACTTC. Protein sequence: CASNQLGTQYF.

This clone appeared a few times. This chain uses TRBV20-1 with TRBJ2-1; a weak D match, TRBD2 (5 bases). Germline V gives CDR1 DFQATT, CDR2 SNEGSKA (reference sequence). This CDR3 region has 11 residues. The CDR3 spells CSSTGGNEQFF. For the CDR3, the DNA is TGCAGCTCCACGGGCGGGAATGAGCAGTTCTTC.

The genes are TRBV5-1 and TRBJ2-7; the D call may be TRBD1 or TRBD2 (5 bases each). The CDR3 consists of 12 residues. The V end was cut by 7 bases, the J end by 5 bases, with 13 bases between. Germline loops: CDR1 SGHRS, CDR2 YFSETQ. Written as DNA, the CDR3 is TGCGCCAGCTCCTGGGACGCTCACGAGCAGTACTTC. It yields the protein CASSWDAHEQYF.

The rearrangement links TRBV5-1 to TRBJ2-5, with a possible D match to TRBD2 (5 bases). The V gene's germline CDR1 is SGHRS and CDR2 YFSETQ. The CDR3 has 14 amino acids. V was shortened by 0 bases and J by 8 bases, with 14 bases between the two germline ends. Here the CDR3 reads CASSLEKGVGTQYF. The CDR3 DNA reads TGCGCCAGCAGCTTGGAAAAGGGAGTTGGCACCCAGTACTTC.

This chain uses TRBV10-3 with TRBJ2-5, with D hard to call. Germline CDR1 ENHRY, CDR2 SYGVKD. The V end was cut by 6 bases, the J end by 3 bases, with 11 bases between. CDR3 length: 13 residues. The DNA for the CDR3 is TGTGCCATCAGGGGTAGAGAAGAAGAGACCCAGTACTTC. As protein: CAIRGREEETQYF.

The chain is built from TRBV10-3 and TRBJ1-5; 12 bases agree with TRBD1. CDR3 size: 17 residues. V trimming: 2 bases; J trimming: 1 base; junction bases outside the gene matches: 3. Germline CDR1 reads ENHRY; CDR2 reads SYGVKD. The CDR3 region has the DNA TGTGCCATCAGTGAGGGGGACAGGGGGCTGAGCAATCAGCCCCAGCATTTT. It codes for CAISEGDRGLSNQPQHF.

This chain links TRBV5-1 with TRBJ1-1; D possibly corresponds to TRBD1 (6 bases). Germline V gives CDR1 SGHRS, CDR2 YFSETQ. V was shortened by 5 bases and J by 3 bases, with 14 bases between the two germline ends. The CDR3 runs 14 residues. CDR3 in amino acids: CASRKTGKDTEAFF. For the CDR3, the DNA is TGCGCCAGCAGGAAAACAGGGAAGGACACTGAAGCTTTCTTT.

This clone has just a few counts. The rearrangement links TRBV7-2 to TRBJ2-3; unclear D gene. Germline loops: CDR1 SGHTA, CDR2 FQGNSA. The CDR3 extends over 11 amino acids. Trimming stripped 6 bases from V and 3 bases from J, with 4 bases between. The CDR3 loop is CASRYTDTQYF. CDR3 bases: TGTGCCAGCAGGTATACAGATACGCAGTATTTT.

The V call is TRBV29-1, the J call TRBJ2-5; either TRBD1 or TRBD2 may supply D (5 bases each). CDR1 and CDR2 from the germline V gene are SQVTM and ANQGSEA. The CDR3 covers 11 residues. V lost 3 bases and J lost 6, with 8 bases in between. The CDR3 region is CSVDRGQTQYF. The CDR3 DNA is TGCAGCGTTGATCGGGGCCAGACCCAGTACTTC.

V and J are TRBV6-5 and TRBJ1-1; TRBD1 might be the D (5 bases). The CDR3 length is 13 residues. Germline values: CDR1 MNHEY, CDR2 SVGAGI. V was pared by 8 bases and J by 1 base, with 11 bases between. The CDR3 sequence: CASSMGGNTEAFF. The CDR3 DNA is TGTGCCAGCTCGATGGGGGGGAACACTGAAGCTTTCTTT.

The chain carries TRBV29-1 and TRBJ2-7; D may match TRBD1 or TRBD2 (5 bases each). V gave up 7 bases and J gave up 2 bases, with 12 bases separating them. Germline V gene data show CDR1 as SQVTM and CDR2 as ANQGSEA. There are 12 residues in the CDR3. CDR3 in amino acids: CSARDGPYEQYF. The DNA for the CDR3 is TGCAGCGCCCGGGACGGACCCTACGAGCAGTACTTC.

The V and J genes are TRBV7-2 and TRBJ1-1; D perhaps matches TRBD1 (5 bases). CDR1 is SGHTA and CDR2 is FQGNSA in the germline V gene. V was clipped by 5 bases and J by 0 bases, with 16 bases between them. CDR3 length: 16 amino acids. Here the CDR3 DNA reads TGTGCCAGCAGCCTAGGCGGGGCAGGGATGAACACTGAAGCTTTCTTT. Its translation is CASSLGGAGMNTEAFF. Filled out from reference TRBV7-2 and TRBJ1-1, the complete variable domain reads GAGVSQSPSNKVTEKGKDVELRCDPISGHTALYWYRQSLGQGLEFLIYFQGNSAPDKSGLPSDRFSAERTGGSVSTLTIQRTQQEDSAVYLCASSLGGAGMNTEAFFGQGTRLTVV.

V usage is TRBV7-2 and J usage is TRBJ2-1; D is unclear. CDR1 is SGHTA and CDR2 is FQGNSA in the germline V gene. The CDR3 sequence is 15 residues long. V gave up 2 bases and J gave up 4 bases, with 12 bases separating them. The CDR3 here is CASSLSGVLYNEQFF. CDR3 DNA: TGTGCCAGCAGCTTAAGTGGGGTACTTTACAATGAGCAGTTCTTC.

This clone was observed a handful of times. The CDR3 here is CASSQAAGGSGANVLTF. CDR3 sequence (DNA): TGCGCCAGCAGCCAGGCAGCGGGAGGTTCGGGGGCCAACGTCCTGACTTTC. This chain connects TRBV4-1 to TRBJ2-6; 9 positions match TRBD2. The V gene end was trimmed by 3 bases and the J gene end by 4 bases; junction bases not matched to a gene: 7. This CDR3 comprises 17 residues. The V gene's germline CDR1 is MGHRA and CDR2 YSYEKL.

As for this clone: Its ends do not fully match the called genes, so a read error is possible. The genes are TRBV4-1 and TRBJ2-2; 10 bases align to TRBD1. This CDR3 is 17 amino acids long. Germline-derived CDR1 and CDR2 are MGHRA and YSYEKL. The CDR3 region is CATSTGPTGGQGGELFF. Written as DNA, the CDR3 is TGCGCCACCAGCACGGGGCCGACAGGGGGCCAGGGCGGGGAGCTGTTTTTT.

The rearrangement joins TRBV29-1 to TRBJ2-5; a possible D gene is TRBD1 (6 bases). The DNA end is a closer match to TRBJ2-7, so the J assignment may be wrong. Per germline, CDR1 SQVTM and CDR2 ANQGSEA. CDR3 size: 16 residues. CDR3 protein: CSAKIGTTKTRYEQYF. As DNA, the CDR3 is TGCAGCGCCAAGATTGGGACAACGAAAACTCGCTACGAGCAGTACTTC.

The chain has TRBV7-9 and TRBJ2-3, with TRBD2 matching over 7 bases. The CDR3 extends over 13 amino acids. Trimming took 0 bases from V and 7 from J; bases not matched to a gene: 1. The germline V gene has CDR1 SEHNR and CDR2 FQNEAQ (reference sequence). DNA of the CDR3: TGTGCCAGCAGCTTAGCGACTAGCTATACGCAGTATTTT. The encoded protein is CASSLATSYTQYF.

This clone was found a few times. The chain couples TRBV6-5 to TRBJ2-7, with D tentatively TRBD2 (5 bases). Germline lookup yields CDR1 MNHEY and CDR2 SVGAGI. Deletions cut 3 bases from V and 3 bases from J, with 12 bases between. The CDR3 has 14 amino acids. The CDR3, as DNA: TGTGCCAGCAGTTATCTTGAGGGAAACTACGAGCAGTACTTC. It encodes CASSYLEGNYEQYF.

This clone was found a few times. The gene calls are TRBV14 and TRBJ1-5; D unresolved. The CDR3 spans 13 residues. Trimming pared 4 bases from V and 5 bases from J, leaving 9 bases between. Germline lookup yields CDR1 SGHDN and CDR2 FVKESK. The CDR3 reads CASSLDGYQPQHF. The CDR3 DNA follows: TGTGCCAGCAGCCTCGATGGCTATCAGCCCCAGCATTTT.

This rearrangement joins TRBV21-1 to TRBJ1-1; no DNA check was done on the table's D call, TRBD1. TRBV21-1 is a listed pseudogene. This CDR3 has 14 residues. The CDR3 reads CASSKMDRDLWAFF. The CDR3 coding sequence is TGTGCCAGCAGCAAGATGGACAGGGATCTGTGGGCTTTCTTT.

This clone occurred a few times. The J gene is TRBJ1-5, the V gene TRBV30; weak D call: TRBD1 (5 bases). Per germline, CDR1 GTSNPN and CDR2 SVGIG (reference sequence). The V gene lost 3 bases and the J gene lost 5 bases, with 17 bases spanning the gap. The CDR3 is 15 amino acids. CDR3 sequence (DNA): TGTGCCTGGAGCCGTGGGACCCTCTCCGATCAGCCCCAGCATTTT. Its translation: CAWSRGTLSDQPQHF.

The count of this clone is one. V and J are TRBV11-2 and TRBJ2-5, with a weak D call TRBD2 (5 bases). Trimming cost V 5 bases and J 1 base, with 11 bases left between them. Germline CDR1 is SGHAT and CDR2 is FQNNGV. The CDR3 sequence is 14 residues long. CDR3 sequence: CASSPRGPQETQYF. The CDR3 region has the DNA TGTGCCAGCAGCCCCAGAGGGCCCCAAGAGACCCAGTACTTC.

This clone has more than one count but fewer than ten. CDR3 protein: CASSIGQPYGYTF. For the CDR3, the DNA is TGTGCCAGTAGTATTGGACAGCCCTATGGCTACACCTTC. The rearrangement links TRBV19 to TRBJ1-2; D is perhaps TRBD1 (6 bases). The V end was cut by 3 bases, the J end by 4 bases, with 9 bases between. Germline values: CDR1 LNHDA, CDR2 SQIVND (reference sequence). This CDR3 has 13 residues.

The chain employs TRBV2 and TRBJ2-7; 7 bases are a match to TRBD1. The CDR3 runs 13 residues. The V and J ends lost 5 bases and 9 bases, in that order; junction bases with no gene match: 10. Germline CDR1 and CDR2: SNHLY and FYNNEI. This CDR3 is CASSQRGQAVQYF. CDR3 sequence (DNA): TGTGCCAGCAGTCAGCGAGGACAGGCTGTGCAGTACTTC.

This clone was observed a handful of times. CDR3 nucleotide sequence: TGTGCCAGCAGCGCCGGGGCCGCGGATACGCAGTATTTT. It is translated as CASSAGAADTQYF. This sequence joins TRBV6-6 and TRBJ2-3; the D call may be TRBD1 or TRBD2 (5 bases each). Trimming removed 6 bases from V and 6 bases from J, with 13 bases in between. This CDR3 is 13 amino acids long. Germline V gene lookup returns CDR1 MNHNY and CDR2 SVGAGI (reference sequence).

The V and J genes are TRBV5-1 and TRBJ2-7; a possible D gene is TRBD1 (6 bases). The CDR3 has 14 residues. The germline V gene encodes CDR1 SGHRS and CDR2 YFSETQ. Trimming removed 0 bases at V and 2 bases at J, with 9 bases between. The CDR3 sequence is CASSLVRDTYEQYF. Here the CDR3 DNA reads TGCGCCAGCAGCTTGGTCCGGGACACCTACGAGCAGTACTTC.

This clone was seen a few times. The CDR3 coding sequence is TGTGCCAGCAGCCTGCAGGCTCGGAACACTGAAGCTTTCTTT. It specifies CASSLQARNTEAFF. This chain joins TRBV11-2 and TRBJ1-1; D remains ambiguous. The germline gives CDR1 SGHAT, CDR2 FQNNGV. Trimming took 5 bases from V and 1 from J, leaving 11 bases between them. The CDR3 extends over 14 amino acids.

This clone has a handful of counts. The gene calls are TRBV7-9 and TRBJ1-1, with D possibly being TRBD1 (6 bases). This CDR3 has 12 amino acids. The germline CDR1 and CDR2 sequences are SEHNR and FQNEAQ (reference sequence). V lost 3 bases to trimming and J lost 7 bases, with 9 bases between them. CDR3 in amino acids: CASSFPDSEAFF. CDR3 in DNA: TGTGCCAGCAGCTTCCCGGACAGTGAAGCTTTCTTT.

A few counts support this clone. This rearrangement joins TRBV6-6 to TRBJ1-2; 8 bases match TRBD1. Germline CDR1 and CDR2: MNHNY and SVGAGI (reference sequence). V lost 5 bases to trimming and J lost 0 bases; unmatched junction nucleotides: 2. The CDR3 totals 14 residues. CDR3 in DNA: TGTGCCAGCAGTAGACAGGGGACTAACTATGGCTACACCTTC. Translation: CASSRQGTNYGYTF.